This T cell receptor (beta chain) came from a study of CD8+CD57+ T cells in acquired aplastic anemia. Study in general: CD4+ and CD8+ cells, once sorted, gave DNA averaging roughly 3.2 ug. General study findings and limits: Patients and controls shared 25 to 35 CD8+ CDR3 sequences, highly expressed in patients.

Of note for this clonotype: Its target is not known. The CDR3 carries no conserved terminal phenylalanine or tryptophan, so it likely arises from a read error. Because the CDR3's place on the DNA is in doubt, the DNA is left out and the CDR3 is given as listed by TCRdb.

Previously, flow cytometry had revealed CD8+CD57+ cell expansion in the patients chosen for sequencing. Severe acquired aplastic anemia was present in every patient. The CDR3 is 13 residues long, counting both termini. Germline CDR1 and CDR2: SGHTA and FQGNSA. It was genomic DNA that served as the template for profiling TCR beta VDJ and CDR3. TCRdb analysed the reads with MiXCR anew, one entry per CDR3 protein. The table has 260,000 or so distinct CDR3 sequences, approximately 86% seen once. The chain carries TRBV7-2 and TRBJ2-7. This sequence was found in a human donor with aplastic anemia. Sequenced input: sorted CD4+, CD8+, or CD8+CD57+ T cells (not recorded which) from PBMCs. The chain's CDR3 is CASSVAGAPETHY.